These 16 T cell receptor beta chains were sequenced from one sample in a study of blood T cell repertoires in COVID-19. Only in-frame clones appear in the TCRdb table, and some are missing; sequencing was by immunoSEQ multiplex PCR. Among about 160,000 clones listed, approximately 85% were seen once. Sequencing used peripheral blood. The receptors shown here come from a man between 40 and 49 years old with acute or convalescent COVID-19.

As for this clone: A read error may produce the germline difference seen at one junction end. CDR3: CAGGSDRAIQPQHF. CDR3 sequence (DNA): TGTGCTGGTGGCTCGGACAGGGCGATTCAGCCCCAGCATTTT. This chain uses TRBV12-5 with TRBJ1-5; 8 nucleotides align to TRBD1. Germline V CDR1 and CDR2: LGHNT, FRNRAP. The CDR3 sequence is 14 residues long. Full variable domain (missing parts from reference TRBV12-5 and TRBJ1-5): DARVTQTPRHKVTEMGQEVTMRCQPILGHNTVFWYRQTMMQGLELLAYFRNRAPLDDSGMPKDRFSAEMPDATLATLKIQPSEPRDSAVYFCAGGSDRAIQPQHFGDGTRLSIL.

The chain joins TRBV6-5 to TRBJ2-1; D not certain. V was trimmed by 0 bases and J by 15 bases, leaving 18 bases between them. This CDR3 comprises 14 residues. Germline assignment: CDR1 MNHEY and CDR2 SVGAGI. As DNA, the CDR3 is TGTGCCAGCAGTTACTCTGGAACAGATCCGAACTCGTTCTTC. It translates to CASSYSGTDPNSFF.

The chain uses TRBV28 and TRBJ1-2, with 9 bases lining up with TRBD1. Germline V gene lookup returns CDR1 MDHEN and CDR2 SYDVKM. J gave up 2 bases and V 5 bases, and 6 bases lay outside the gene matches. This CDR3 has 15 residues. This chain's CDR3 is CASSPRDRVNYGYTF. The DNA of the CDR3 is TGTGCCAGCAGTCCCCGGGACAGGGTAAACTATGGCTACACCTTC.

CDR3 protein: CAWSPKIPGGSYNSPLHF. The CDR3 bases are TGTGCCTGGAGTCCTAAAATCCCGGGGGGCTCCTATAATTCACCCCTCCACTTT. The chain links TRBV30 to TRBJ1-6; D perhaps matches TRBD1 (5 bases). CDR3 size: 18 residues. CDR1 is GTSNPN, CDR2 SVGIG, per germline (reference sequence). V lost 2 bases, J lost 0 bases, and 17 bases lay in between.

The J gene is TRBJ1-2, the V gene TRBV5-1; D not resolved. CDR1 is SGHRS and CDR2 is YFSETQ in the germline V gene. There are 15 residues in the CDR3. V lost 4 bases, J lost 6 bases, and 19 bases lay in between. The DNA for the CDR3 is TGCGCCAGCAGCCCCTCGGCGCTATTGAGGGATGGCTACACCTTC. Translated, it gives CASSPSALLRDGYTF.

The chain is built from TRBV5-8 and TRBJ2-1; 11 positions agree with TRBD1. In germline, CDR1 is SGHTS, CDR2 YDEGEE. The CDR3 runs 16 residues. V was clipped by 0 bases and J by 3 bases; unmatched bases: 2. The CDR3 DNA is TGTGCCAGCAGCTTGGGGACAGGGGGCTTCTACAATGAGCAGTTCTTC. Translated: CASSLGTGGFYNEQFF.

The chain combines TRBV18 with TRBJ1-2; 9 bases line up with TRBD1. CDR3 length: 13 amino acids. V lost 4 bases, J lost 8 bases, and 5 bases stayed unmatched. Germline CDR1 KGHSH, CDR2 LQKENI. CDR3 residues: CASSQGTGPGYTF. The CDR3 DNA follows: TGTGCCAGCTCACAAGGGACAGGGCCGGGCTACACCTTC.

V and J are TRBV7-2 and TRBJ2-7; 10 positions match TRBD2. Germline V lookup: CDR1 SGHTA, CDR2 FQGNSA. With 1 base clipped from V and 4 bases from J, the junction kept 7 bases outside the gene matches. This CDR3 is built from 16 residues. This chain's CDR3 is CASSLDSLAGRYEQYF. The CDR3, as DNA: TGTGCCAGCAGCTTAGATTCACTAGCGGGGAGGTACGAGCAGTACTTC.

J is TRBJ1-6 and V is TRBV30; D unclear. V was cut by 2 bases and J by 10 bases, with 12 bases left in between. The germline V gene has CDR1 GTSNPN and CDR2 SVGIG (reference sequence). This CDR3 spans 13 amino acids. CDR3 region: CAWSRWAGSPLHF. DNA for the CDR3: TGTGCCTGGAGTCGGTGGGCTGGATCACCCCTCCACTTT. The complete variable domain, with remaining parts taken from reference TRBV30 and TRBJ1-6, reads SQTIHQWPATLVQPVGSPLSLECTVEGTSNPNLYWYRQAAGRGLQLLFYSVGIGQISSEVPQNLSASRPQDRQFILSSKKLLLSDSGFYLCAWSRWAGSPLHFGNGTRLTVT.

This clone was detected only once. The chain recombines TRBV3-1 (or the pseudogene TRBV3-2) with TRBJ1-2, with TRBD1 as a possible D gene (6 bases). There are 15 residues in the CDR3. Looked up from germline, CDR1 is LGHDT and CDR2 is YNNKEL (reference sequence). The V end was cut by 2 bases, the J end by 3 bases, with 13 bases between. In DNA, the CDR3 is TGTGCCAGCAGCCAACCCGATACAGGGTACTATGGCTACACCTTC. It translates to CASSQPDTGYYGYTF.

This clone is a singleton in its sample. The chain employs TRBV7-2 and TRBJ1-5; D not certain. The ends were cut back, 1 base at V and 6 bases at J, with 13 bases in the middle. The CDR3 has 15 residues. Germline V gene data show CDR1 as SGHTA and CDR2 as FQGNSA. Written as DNA, the CDR3 is TGTGCCAGCAGCTTAGGGGCAGAACCCATTCAGCCCCAGCATTTT. The encoded protein is CASSLGAEPIQPQHF. Filled out from reference TRBV7-2 and TRBJ1-5, the complete variable domain reads GAGVSQSPSNKVTEKGKDVELRCDPISGHTALYWYRQSLGQGLEFLIYFQGNSAPDKSGLPSDRFSAERTGGSVSTLTIQRTQQEDSAVYLCASSLGAEPIQPQHFGDGTRLSIL.

This clone came up once. This rearrangement joins TRBV7-9 to TRBJ1-1, with a possible D match to TRBD1 (5 bases). The CDR3 extends over 13 amino acids. The germline V gene encodes CDR1 SEHNR and CDR2 FQNEAQ (reference sequence). Trimming pared 5 bases from V and 1 base from J, leaving 8 bases between. The CDR3 loop is CASSPTENTEAFF. The CDR3 coding sequence is TGTGCCAGCAGCCCGACAGAGAACACTGAAGCTTTCTTT.

V gene TRBV6-2 or TRBV6-3 combines with J gene TRBJ1-2; D unresolved. Trimming pared 0 bases from V and 5 bases from J, leaving 13 bases between. From germline, CDR1 is MNHEY and CDR2 SVGEGT. This CDR3 is built from 15 residues. Written as DNA, the CDR3 is TGTGCCAGCAGTTACTCGCGGGCAGGAGGTTATGGCTACACCTTC. Its protein product is CASSYSRAGGYGYTF.

This sequence joins TRBV7-9 and TRBJ2-7; tentatively, D is TRBD2 (6 bases). V was pared by 1 base and J by 6 bases, with 10 bases between. The CDR3 spans 13 residues. In germline, CDR1 is SEHNR, CDR2 FQNEAQ (reference sequence). Written as DNA, the CDR3 is TGTGCCAGCAGCTTAGAAGGGACTTCCGAGCAGTACTTC. Amino acids: CASSLEGTSEQYF.

The rearrangement links TRBV6-5 to TRBJ1-6; 7 bases map to TRBD1. The CDR3 totals 15 residues. The V gene's germline CDR1 is MNHEY and CDR2 SVGAGI. With 0 bases clipped from V and 9 bases from J, the junction kept 5 bases outside the gene matches. CDR3 loop: CASSYSQGSGSPLHF. DNA of the CDR3: TGTGCCAGCAGTTACTCACAGGGGTCGGGTTCACCCCTCCACTTT.

This chain links TRBV5-1 with TRBJ1-2, with D hard to call. V dropped 2 bases and J dropped 4 bases, with 9 bases sitting between them. The CDR3 consists of 13 residues. Per germline, CDR1 SGHRS and CDR2 YFSETQ. As DNA, the CDR3 is TGCGCCAGCAGCTTCGATGTCGGCTATGGCTACACCTTC. This encodes CASSFDVGYGYTF.